Below are 25 T cell receptor beta chains sequenced from a single sample in a study of cytomegalovirus exposure and HLA in healthy donors. Clones were sequenced by immunoSEQ multiplex PCR, and TCRdb holds only the in-frame ones, with some missing. The sample lists roughly 70,000 clones, about 97% seen once, with 1.5% to 2% in the top ten. Sequencing used PBMCs. The origin of the receptors is a woman between 18 and 29 years old in good health and CMV-seropositive.

A single count supports this clone. The genes are TRBV4-1 and TRBJ2-7; 9 bases align to TRBD2. Trimming removed 2 bases from V and 4 bases from J; junction bases left unmatched: 6. The CDR3 totals 15 residues. Germline V gives CDR1 MGHRA, CDR2 YSYEKL. The CDR3 sequence: CASSQFVAGVYEQYF. In DNA, the CDR3 is TGCGCCAGCAGCCAATTTGTAGCGGGAGTTTACGAGCAGTACTTC.

In this sample, this clone turned up once. The V and J genes are TRBV30 and TRBJ2-3; 11 bases match TRBD2. The CDR3 runs to 16 residues. Trimming cost V 2 bases and J 4 bases; bases outside gene matches: 8. CDR1 GTSNPN and CDR2 SVGIG come from the germline V gene (reference sequence). The CDR3 loop reads CAWSPQGLAVSDTQYF. CDR3 nucleotide sequence: TGTGCCTGGAGTCCCCAGGGACTAGCGGTTTCAGATACGCAGTATTTT.

The J gene is TRBJ2-3, the V gene TRBV6-1; 8 nucleotides agree with TRBD2. Trimming cost V 1 base and J 4 bases; bases outside gene matches: 7. The CDR3 is 16 residues long. CDR1 and CDR2 from the germline V gene are MNHNS and SASEGT. The CDR3 protein is CASSEGTGGPSDTQYF. The CDR3 DNA follows: TGTGCCAGCAGTGAAGGGACGGGAGGGCCCTCAGATACGCAGTATTTT.

The chain has TRBV6-1 and TRBJ2-2; 7 bases agree with TRBD2. V lost 10 bases to trimming and J lost 5 bases; unmatched junction nucleotides: 13. The germline gives CDR1 MNHNS, CDR2 SASEGT. The CDR3 length is 15 residues. This CDR3 reads CATPRSGIITGELFF. The CDR3 DNA reads as TGTGCCACCCCGAGGAGCGGGATTATTACCGGGGAGCTGTTTTTT.

This rearrangement joins TRBV7-4 to TRBJ2-7, with 7 bases identical to TRBD1. The CDR3 sequence is 18 residues long. Germline V CDR1 and CDR2: SGHVT, SQSDAQ. The J segment lost 6 bases and the V segment lost 1 base, leaving 18 bases of the junction unmatched. The CDR3 sequence: CASSLDWPLQGSLLEQYF. For the CDR3, the DNA is TGTGCCAGCAGCTTAGACTGGCCACTACAGGGGTCCCTTCTCGAGCAGTACTTC.

The chain couples TRBV7-9 to TRBJ1-4, with 7 bases identical to TRBD1. Per germline, CDR1 SEHNR and CDR2 FQNEAQ (reference sequence). The CDR3 is 15 amino acids. V lost 5 bases, J lost 2 bases, and 5 bases stayed unmatched. The CDR3 here is CASSPTGITNEKLFF. The CDR3 nucleotides read TGTGCCAGCAGCCCGACAGGGATCACTAATGAAAAACTGTTTTTT.

This chain joins TRBV6-5 and TRBJ1-4; 9 nucleotides align to TRBD1. The CDR3 spans 14 residues. V gave up 5 bases and J gave up 8 bases; unmatched junction bases: 6. Germline loops: CDR1 MNHEY, CDR2 SVGAGI. The DNA of the CDR3 is TGTGCCAGCAGTCCCGGGACAGGGCGCGAAAAACTGTTTTTT. Translation: CASSPGTGREKLFF.

The rearrangement links TRBV28 to TRBJ1-1; D gene unclear. V was clipped by 7 bases and J by 4 bases, with 16 bases between them. The CDR3 runs 14 residues. CDR1 MDHEN and CDR2 SYDVKM come from the germline V gene. The CDR3 is CASTVLGSFTEAFF. CDR3 coding DNA: TGTGCCAGCACAGTTTTGGGCAGCTTCACTGAAGCTTTCTTT. The whole variable domain, filled in from reference TRBV28 and TRBJ1-1, reads DVKVTQSSRYLVKRTGEKVFLECVQDMDHENMFWYRQDPGLGLRLIYFSYDVKMKEKGDIPEGYSVSREKKERFSLILESASTNQTSMYLCASTVLGSFTEAFFGQGTRLTVV.

The chain uses TRBV5-5 and TRBJ2-6; D perhaps matches TRBD1 (5 bases). The ends were cut back, 1 base at V and 2 bases at J, with 13 bases in the middle. CDR1 and CDR2 (germline): SGHKS, YYEKEE (reference sequence). This CDR3 region has 17 residues. The CDR3 spells CASSLSPTGTGANVLTF. As DNA, the CDR3 is TGTGCCAGCAGCTTGTCCCCTACAGGTACTGGGGCCAACGTCCTGACTTTC.

The chain has TRBV6-1 and TRBJ2-5, with 7 bases that match TRBD2. The J segment lost 5 bases and the V segment lost 4 bases, leaving 13 bases of the junction unmatched. There are 16 residues in the CDR3. Germline V gives CDR1 MNHNS, CDR2 SASEGT. The CDR3 region is CASSGTRTSIKETQYF. The DNA for the CDR3 is TGTGCCAGCAGTGGAACCAGGACTAGTATAAAGGAGACCCAGTACTTC.

CDR3: CSAGASYNEQFF. The CDR3 nucleotides are TGCAGCGCTGGGGCCTCCTACAATGAGCAGTTCTTC. This chain links TRBV29-1 with TRBJ2-1, with D possibly TRBD1 on 5 matching bases. This CDR3 comprises 12 residues. Trimming stripped 7 bases from V and 0 bases from J, with 7 bases between. Germline CDR1 and CDR2: SQVTM and ANQGSEA.

The chain couples TRBV7-2 to TRBJ2-1; TRBD2 matches at 11 bases. The trim removed 2 bases at V and 9 bases at J, leaving 6 bases unmatched. Germline CDR1 is SGHTA and CDR2 is FQGNSA. The CDR3 has 15 residues. CDR3 protein: CASSLSSGRAGEQFF. DNA for the CDR3: TGTGCCAGCAGCTTAAGTAGCGGGAGGGCAGGTGAGCAGTTCTTC.

This chain joins TRBV27 and TRBJ2-7; 13 nucleotides agree with TRBD2. Germline-derived CDR1 and CDR2 are MNHEY and SMNVEV (reference sequence). There are 15 residues in the CDR3. The junction had 8 bases not matched to a gene; V was cut back by 6 bases and J by 6 bases. CDR3 DNA sequence: TGTGCCAGCAGCCACGGACTAGCGGGAGATTTCGAGCAGTACTTC. It encodes CASSHGLAGDFEQYF.

This clone has just one count. The rearrangement joins TRBV28 to TRBJ2-7; 13 bases are a match to TRBD2. The J segment lost 3 bases and the V segment lost 6 bases, leaving 20 bases of the junction unmatched. Germline loops: CDR1 MDHEN, CDR2 SYDVKM. The CDR3 length is 20 residues. For the CDR3, the DNA is TGTGCCAGCAGGGCCCTTCAAGAGACCCTCGGGACTAGCGGGATCTACGAGCAGTACTTC. Translation: CASRALQETLGTSGIYEQYF.

The chain joins TRBV6-7 to TRBJ2-2; D might be TRBD2 (6 bases). TRBV6-7 qualifies as an ORF whose function is uncertain. Trimming shortened V by 6 bases and J by 3 bases, and 20 bases separated the two germline ends. This CDR3 is 17 amino acids long. The CDR3 reads CASRQIFGTDDTGELFF. In DNA form, the CDR3 reads TGTGCCAGCAGACAAATTTTCGGGACTGACGACACCGGGGAGCTGTTTTTT.

The V call is TRBV10-3, the J call TRBJ1-1; D uncertain. V was pared by 10 bases and J by 5 bases, with 11 bases between. CDR3 length: 11 amino acids. Germline V gives CDR1 ENHRY, CDR2 SYGVKD. The CDR3 DNA follows: TGTGCCACTATACAGATGACTGAAGCTTTCTTT. Protein product: CATIQMTEAFF.

The chain couples TRBV14 to TRBJ2-2, with TRBD2 identical over 8 bases. Germline V gene lookup returns CDR1 SGHDN and CDR2 FVKESK. The CDR3 loop spans 14 amino acids. J was trimmed by 3 bases and V by 4 bases; bases with no gene match: 1. This CDR3 is CASSRLAYTGELFF. In nucleotides, the CDR3 is TGTGCCAGCAGCCGACTAGCGTACACCGGGGAGCTGTTTTTT.

V and J are TRBV28 and TRBJ2-7; D may be TRBD2 (6 bases). The V and J ends lost 1 base and 3 bases respectively, with 10 bases between them. Germline assignment: CDR1 MDHEN and CDR2 SYDVKM. There are 14 residues in the CDR3. CDR3 residues: CASSLSGGYYEQYF. For the CDR3, the DNA is TGTGCCAGCAGTTTATCCGGGGGTTACTACGAGCAGTACTTC.

The V call is TRBV30, the J call TRBJ2-1; D may be TRBD2 (5 bases). Per the germline V gene, CDR1 is GTSNPN and CDR2 is SVGIG (reference sequence). The V end was cut by 8 bases, the J end by 3 bases, with 14 bases between. This CDR3 spans 13 amino acids. The CDR3 reads CALDFQNYNEQFF. DNA of the CDR3: TGTGCCCTGGACTTTCAAAACTACAATGAGCAGTTCTTC.

This clone was counted once. CDR3 DNA sequence: TGTGCCAGCTCACCAGAAAAGGGGGGGGCCTACGAGCAGTACTTC. Translated: CASSPEKGGAYEQYF. The chain uses TRBV18 and TRBJ2-7; tentatively, D is TRBD2 (7 bases). CDR3 length: 15 amino acids. Trimming took off 2 bases at V and 2 bases at J, with 13 bases between the two ends. Germline V gene sequence: CDR1 KGHSH, CDR2 LQKENI.

The gene calls are TRBV5-6 and TRBJ2-5; 7 nucleotides agree with TRBD2. Germline CDR1 reads SGHDT; CDR2 reads YYEEEE. J gave up 13 bases and V 1 base, and 7 bases lay outside the gene matches. The CDR3 covers 12 residues. The CDR3 spells CASSLKLRETYF. For the CDR3, the DNA is TGTGCCAGCAGCTTGAAGTTGCGGGAGACGTACTTC.

The rearrangement uses TRBV19 and TRBJ2-6, with 9 bases that match TRBD2. The CDR3 spans 18 residues. Germline V gives CDR1 LNHDA, CDR2 SQIVND (reference sequence). Trimming took 5 bases from V and 0 from J; bases not matched to a gene: 8. The CDR3 DNA reads as TGTGCCAGTAGTCCTACCGGGACTAGCTTCTCTGGGGCCAACGTCCTGACTTTC. This sequence encodes CASSPTGTSFSGANVLTF.

V is TRBV7-8 and J is TRBJ2-7, with TRBD1 as a possible D gene (6 bases). Germline CDR1 is SGHVS and CDR2 is FQNEAQ. Trimming stripped 1 base from V and 3 bases from J, with 7 bases between. This CDR3 has 13 amino acids. The CDR3 protein is CASSLGGGYEQYF. CDR3 nucleotides: TGTGCCAGCAGCTTAGGAGGGGGCTACGAGCAGTACTTC.

The chain is built from TRBV28 and TRBJ1-5, with 10 bases matching TRBD1. Looked up from germline, CDR1 is MDHEN and CDR2 is SYDVKM. V shed 7 bases and J 6 bases; nucleotides not matched to a gene: 9. The CDR3 spans 15 residues. CDR3 in DNA: TGTGCCAGCACCCCTCCGGACAGGGGGGGTCAGCCCCAGCATTTT. Translation: CASTPPDRGGQPQHF.

The chain carries TRBV27 and TRBJ1-2; D gene ambiguous. The CDR3 is 14 amino acids. V shed 4 bases and J shed 2 bases, with 11 bases lying between them. In germline, CDR1 is MNHEY, CDR2 SMNVEV (reference sequence). The CDR3 nucleotides read TGTGCCAGCAGTTGGGCGGGAGCCAACTATGGCTACACCTTC. This sequence encodes CASSWAGANYGYTF.